The 19 T cell receptor beta chains given below trace back to one sample, sequenced in a study of shared clonotypes between healthy human individuals. Only in-frame clones appear in the TCRdb table, and some are missing; sequencing was by immunoSEQ multiplex PCR. The sample records some 500,000 clones, 95% to 96% being singletons. Sequenced material: naive CD4+ T cells sorted from blood. Described subset: CD45RA+ positively selected. These receptors came from a woman younger than 45 in good health.

The genes are TRBV28 and TRBJ2-7; D is undetermined. Trimming took off 2 bases at V and 3 bases at J, with 11 bases between the two ends. The CDR3 has 14 amino acids. Germline CDR1 and CDR2: MDHEN and SYDVKM. The CDR3 loop is CASSLASPIYEQYF. CDR3 sequence (DNA): TGTGCCAGCAGTTTAGCGAGCCCCATCTACGAGCAGTACTTC.

With regard to this clone: Other DNA sequences within the sample encode an identical CDR3. V usage is TRBV28 and J usage is TRBJ2-5, with D unresolved. Trimming left V 4 bases short and J 4 bases short, with 4 bases between. The germline CDR1 and CDR2 sequences are MDHEN and SYDVKM. The CDR3 runs to 11 residues. CDR3 amino acids: CASSSGETQYF. For the CDR3, the DNA is TGTGCCAGCAGTTCAGGAGAGACCCAGTACTTC. Based on the CDR3 plus reference TRBV28 and TRBJ2-5, the full variable domain is DVKVTQSSRYLVKRTGEKVFLECVQDMDHENMFWYRQDPGLGLRLIYFSYDVKMKEKGDIPEGYSVSREKKERFSLILESASTNQTSMYLCASSSGETQYFGPGTRLLVL.

V usage is TRBV18 and J usage is TRBJ2-3, with D unresolved. CDR3 length: 14 residues. Deletions cut 5 bases from V and 0 bases from J, with 9 bases between. The V gene's germline CDR1 is KGHSH and CDR2 LQKENI. The DNA of the CDR3 is TGTGCCAGCTCAGGGTTTGGGAGCACAGATACGCAGTATTTT. It encodes CASSGFGSTDTQYF. The whole variable domain, filled in from reference TRBV18 and TRBJ2-3, reads NAGVMQNPRHLVRRRGQEARLRCSPMKGHSHVYWYRQLPEEGLKFMVYLQKENIIDESGMPKERFSAEFPKEGPSILRIQQVVRGDSAAYFCASSGFGSTDTQYFGPGTRLTVL.

The chain uses TRBV28 and TRBJ2-7, with D perhaps given as TRBD1 or TRBD2 (5 bases each). From germline, CDR1 is MDHEN and CDR2 SYDVKM. The length of the CDR3 is 13 residues. With 6 bases removed from V and 4 bases from J, the gap between germline ends came to 13 bases. CDR3 residues: CASRGEPVYEQYF. The CDR3 nucleotides read TGTGCCAGCAGGGGGGAGCCTGTGTACGAGCAGTACTTC.

This sequence joins TRBV11-2 and TRBJ1-1; D not certain. Germline loops: CDR1 SGHAT, CDR2 FQNNGV. This CDR3 region has 14 residues. V lost 0 bases to trimming and J lost 1 base, with 6 bases between them. CDR3 DNA sequence: TGTGCCAGCAGCTTAGAGCCAGGGAACACTGAAGCTTTCTTT. Protein sequence: CASSLEPGNTEAFF.

This clone turned up a few times. The chain uses TRBV25-1 and TRBJ1-1, with a possible D match to TRBD1 (5 bases). The germline CDR1 and CDR2 sequences are MGHDK and SYGVNS. The CDR3 has 14 residues. The germline V and J ends were trimmed by 1 base and 4 bases, with 10 bases remaining between them. Here the CDR3 DNA reads TGTGCCAGCAGTGAATGGGGCACTTCCACTGAAGCTTTCTTT. Protein product: CASSEWGTSTEAFF.

The chain joins TRBV2 to TRBJ1-1, with TRBD1 identical over 8 bases. After removal of 6 bases from V and 11 bases from J, the junction contained 11 bases not matched to a gene. Germline V gene data show CDR1 as SNHLY and CDR2 as FYNNEI. This CDR3 comprises 13 residues. The CDR3 here is CASSRTGTELAFF. The CDR3 bases are TGTGCCAGCAGCCGGACAGGGACAGAGTTGGCTTTCTTT. Together with reference TRBV2 and TRBJ1-1, the CDR3 gives the full variable domain: EPEVTQTPSHQVTQMGQEVILRCVPISNHLYFYWYRQILGQKVEFLVSFYNNEISEKSEIFDDQFSVERPDGSNFTLKIRSTKLEDSAMYFCASSRTGTELAFFGQGTRLTVV.

The gene calls are TRBV19 and TRBJ2-1; 13 positions match TRBD2. This CDR3 comprises 17 residues. V was clipped by 5 bases and J by 0 bases; unmatched bases: 4. CDR1 is LNHDA and CDR2 is SQIVND in the germline V gene (reference sequence). The DNA for the CDR3 is TGTGCCAGTAGTGGACTAGCGGGAGTCCGCTCCTACAATGAGCAGTTCTTC. Residues: CASSGLAGVRSYNEQFF.

The rearrangement uses TRBV7-6 and TRBJ2-7, with 8 bases lining up with TRBD2. V lost 5 bases and J lost 6; bases outside the gene matches: 9. Per germline, CDR1 SGHVS and CDR2 FNYEAQ. The CDR3 runs 14 residues. CDR3 sequence (DNA): TGTGCCAGCAGCCCTACTAGCGGTAGTGGCGAGCAGTACTTC. This codes for CASSPTSGSGEQYF. Full variable domain (missing parts from reference TRBV7-6 and TRBJ2-7): GAGVSQSPRYKVTKRGQDVALRCDPISGHVSLYWYRQALGQGPEFLTYFNYEAQQDKSGLPNDRFSAERPEGSISTLTIQRTEQRDSAMYRCASSPTSGSGEQYFGPGTRLTVT.

This chain connects TRBV29-1 to TRBJ1-2, with unresolved D. The CDR3 has 13 amino acids. V lost 7 bases to trimming and J lost 4 bases, with 16 bases between them. CDR1 and CDR2 from the germline V gene are SQVTM and ANQGSEA. The CDR3 loop is CSAQEGGGYGYTF. CDR3 DNA: TGCAGCGCCCAAGAGGGAGGCGGCTATGGCTACACCTTC.

The gene calls are TRBV19 and TRBJ2-7; D might be TRBD2 (5 bases). Trimming stripped 3 bases from V and 0 bases from J, with 18 bases between. This CDR3 is 17 amino acids long. The germline V gene has CDR1 LNHDA and CDR2 SQIVND (reference sequence). CDR3 sequence (DNA): TGTGCCAGTAGTATGGCGTACGGGAAGAGGCCCTCCTACGAGCAGTACTTC. Amino acid sequence: CASSMAYGKRPSYEQYF.

This clone was counted a single time. The chain employs TRBV18 and TRBJ1-5; D is unresolved. The germline V gene has CDR1 KGHSH and CDR2 LQKENI. CDR3 length equals 14 residues. Trimming took 3 bases from V and 1 from J, leaving 7 bases between them. CDR3 DNA: TGTGCCAGCTCACCTGGGCGGAGCAATCAGCCCCAGCATTTT. This translates into CASSPGRSNQPQHF.

This chain links TRBV5-1 with TRBJ2-7, with 12 positions matching TRBD1. Germline V gene sequence: CDR1 SGHRS, CDR2 YFSETQ. With 4 bases clipped from V and 6 bases from J, the junction kept 5 bases outside the gene matches. This CDR3 is 14 amino acids long. The CDR3 region has the DNA TGCGCCAGCAGCCGGACGGGACAGGGGGCCGAGCAGTACTTC. This encodes CASSRTGQGAEQYF.

The gene calls are TRBV25-1 and TRBJ1-4, with D unclear. CDR3 length equals 16 residues. Looked up from germline, CDR1 is MGHDK and CDR2 is SYGVNS. V gave up 5 bases and J gave up 0 bases, with 13 bases separating them. The chain's CDR3 is CASSISGSSTNEKLFF. Written as DNA, the CDR3 is TGTGCCAGCAGTATCTCGGGGTCCTCAACTAATGAAAAACTGTTTTTT.

The chain joins TRBV28 to TRBJ2-7; 7 positions agree with TRBD2. The CDR3 length is 13 residues. The germline V gene encodes CDR1 MDHEN and CDR2 SYDVKM. Losses at the gene ends were 7 bases for V and 5 bases for J; bases not matched to a gene: 8. Here the CDR3 DNA reads TGTGCCAGCACCCCGGGAGGTCGGGACGAGCAGTACTTC. It codes for CASTPGGRDEQYF.

The chain combines TRBV28 with TRBJ2-7; D is unresolved. The length of the CDR3 is 12 residues. Germline V gene lookup returns CDR1 MDHEN and CDR2 SYDVKM. V was cut by 7 bases and J by 2 bases, with 9 bases left in between. CDR3 nucleotides: TGTGCCAGCACCGGCCAGCCCTACGAGCAGTACTTC. Encoded protein: CASTGQPYEQYF.

This sequence joins TRBV7-2 and TRBJ2-7, with D possibly TRBD1 on 6 matching bases. V gave up 4 bases and J gave up 2 bases, with 15 bases separating them. CDR3 length equals 15 residues. Germline loops: CDR1 SGHTA, CDR2 FQGNSA. Written as DNA, the CDR3 is TGTGCCAGCAGCTCCAGGGGCGGGCGGACCTACGAGCAGTACTTC. Its protein product is CASSSRGGRTYEQYF.

The chain couples TRBV11-3 to TRBJ2-1, with a tentative D call TRBD2 (5 bases). Between the trimmed V and J ends, which lost 2 bases and 9 bases, there was a span of 17 bases. The CDR3 sequence is 15 residues long. Germline V gene data show CDR1 as SGHNT and CDR2 as YENEEA. The CDR3 DNA is TGTGCCAGCAGCTTAAGGTCCGGGCTAGCTGGTGAGCAGTTCTTC. Translated, it gives CASSLRSGLAGEQFF.

The V gene is TRBV10-2, the J gene TRBJ2-7; 10 positions match TRBD2. The CDR3 is 14 residues long. Germline CDR1 WSHSY, CDR2 SAAADI. V dropped 6 bases and J dropped 9; count of bases not matched to a gene: 11. The CDR3 nucleotides read TGCGCCAGCAGCGACTTAGCGGGAGGATTAGGGCAGTACTTC. Translated: CASSDLAGGLGQYF.